The source of this TCR beta chain is a study of cytomegalovirus exposure and HLA in healthy donors. Generated by immunoSEQ multiplex PCR, the TCRdb table keeps only in-frame clones and is missing some. The sample contains about 190,000 clones, more than 75% of which appear only once. This CDR3 has 14 amino acids. Trimming cost V 2 bases and J 4 bases, with 9 bases left between them. Germline CDR1 and CDR2: MNHEY and SVGAGI. Study observations and caveats: The study designated 150 to 200 TCR beta chains cytomegalovirus-associated. The dataset shows that most TCR sequences were rare, while some public TCRs occurred in many donors. Through in vitro validation, a few CMV-associated chains were shown to be specific for CMV antigens. Cytomegalovirus status was reportedly diagnosed by the classifier with high specificity and sensitivity.

Regarding this clone: Its specificity is unknown.

Specimen: PBMCs. This TCR came from a young woman in good health and CMV-seronegative. This chain uses TRBV6-5 with TRBJ1-5, with TRBD1 as a possible D gene (6 bases). CDR3: CASSYGQGNQPQHF. Written as DNA, the CDR3 is TGTGCCAGCAGTTACGGCCAGGGGAATCAGCCCCAGCATTTT.